The rows below give T cell receptor beta chains drawn from one sample of a study of blood T cell repertoires in COVID-19. TCRdb keeps only in-frame clones here, not all; method: immunoSEQ multiplex PCR. Among some 8,300 clones listed, 70% to 90% were seen once. The sequenced material came from peripheral blood. These TCRs come from a man in his sixties with acute or convalescent COVID-19. The CDR3 runs from the conserved cysteine through the conserved F or W. Each record gives: J gene, clone size, D gene, V gene, CDR3 protein, CDR3 DNA. D genes are given only for firm matches. Clone sizes are given selectively: once, few, many, or a class where the clone is expanded.

>TRBJ2-3|-|TRBD1|TRBV5-4
CASSSPGQATDTQYF
TGTGCCAGCAGCTCCCCGGGACAGGCCACAGATACGCAGTATTTT
>TRBJ1-3|few|-|TRBV10-3
CAIKGDSGNTIYF
TGTGCCATCAAGGGGGACTCTGGAAACACCATATATTTT
>TRBJ1-1|-|TRBD1|TRBV19
CASASGTGGITEAFF
TGTGCCAGCGCTTCCGGGACAGGGGGGATAACTGAAGCTTTCTTT
>TRBJ2-7|-|-|TRBV27
CASSSRLVGHEQYF
TGTGCCAGCAGTTCACGACTAGTAGGTCACGAGCAGTACTTC
>TRBJ1-2|-|TRBD1|TRBV18
CASSTDRSYGYTF
TGTGCCAGCTCAACGGACAGGAGCTATGGCTACACCTTC
>TRBJ1-4|few|TRBD1|TRBV6-5
CASRTGGTNEKLFF
TGTGCCAGCAGGACAGGGGGGACTAATGAAAAACTGTTTTTT
>TRBJ2-1|-|TRBD2|TRBV7-9
CASSSWTSGSVSNEQFF
TGTGCCAGCAGCTCCTGGACTAGCGGGAGTGTATCGAATGAGCAGTTCTTC
>TRBJ2-7|-|TRBD2|TRBV11-2
CASSPGLAGGQYF
TGTGCCAGCAGCCCGGGACTAGCGGGAGGGCAGTACTTC
>TRBJ2-3|-|TRBD2|TRBV5-6
CASSVILAGGTDTQYF
TGTGCCAGCAGCGTAATACTAGCGGGAGGTACAGATACGCAGTATTTT
>TRBJ1-4|-|-|TRBV6-5
CASSREANEKLFF
TGTGCCAGCAGCCGGGAAGCTAATGAAAAACTGTTTTTT
>TRBJ1-1|few|-|TRBV11-2
CASSLDTGRNTEAFF
TGTGCCAGCAGCTTAGACACAGGGAGGAACACTGAAGCTTTCTTT
>TRBJ2-3|-|TRBD2|TRBV9
CASSVGLAGGSATQYF
TGTGCCAGCAGCGTGGGACTAGCGGGGGGGTCAGCGACGCAGTATTTT
>TRBJ1-2|-|TRBD1|TRBV5-6
CASSEDRGRDYGYTF
TGTGCCAGCAGCGAGGACAGGGGGCGCGACTATGGCTACACCTTC
>TRBJ1-3|-|TRBD1|TRBV6-5
CASSTDRGNTIYF
TGTGCCAGCAGTACGGACAGGGGAAACACCATATATTTT
>TRBJ2-6|-|-|TRBV5-1
CASSNTDSGANVLTF
TGCGCCAGCAGCAATACTGACTCTGGGGCCAACGTCCTGACTTTC
>TRBJ2-3|-|TRBD2|TRBV7-6
CASSLRLAGPTDTQYF
TGTGCCAGCAGCTTAAGACTAGCGGGACCCACAGATACGCAGTATTTT
>TRBJ2-3|-|-|TRBV4-2
CASSPAGTDTQYF
TGTGCCAGCAGCCCCGCGGGCACAGATACGCAGTATTTT
>TRBJ1-5|-|-|TRBV14
CASSQAGNQPQHF
TGTGCCAGCAGCCAAGCGGGTAATCAGCCCCAGCATTTT
>TRBJ2-1|-|-|TRBV4-3
CASSPDYSSYNEQFF
TGCGCCAGCAGCCCGGACTACAGCTCCTACAATGAGCAGTTCTTC
>TRBJ2-3|-|-|TRBV13
CASSSTGDTDTQYF
TGTGCCAGCAGCTCAACCGGGGACACAGATACGCAGTATTTT
>TRBJ1-2|-|-|TRBV5-1
CASSLVGGLDYGYTF
TGCGCCAGCAGCTTGGTTGGAGGGTTGGACTATGGCTACACCTTC
>TRBJ2-3|-|TRBD2|TRBV9
CASSVRGLADLLDTQYF
TGTGCCAGCAGCGTCCGTGGACTAGCGGACCTCCTCGATACGCAGTATTTT
>TRBJ2-1|-|TRBD1|TRBV5-4
CASSFLTGQGYNEQFF
TGTGCCAGCAGCTTTCTCACGGGACAGGGTTACAATGAGCAGTTCTTC
>TRBJ1-6|-|-|TRBV28
CASSTNLDTVPDHF
TGTGCCAGCAGTACCAACTTGGACACCGTCCCGGACCACTTT
>TRBJ1-6|few|-|TRBV15
CATSKDSLNFNSPLHF
TGTGCCACCAGCAAGGACAGTCTGAACTTTAATTCACCCCTCCACTTT
>TRBJ2-5|-|-|TRBV6-5
CASRAGTSKETQYF
TGTGCCAGCAGAGCCGGGACTTCAAAAGAGACCCAGTACTTC
>TRBJ1-5|-|TRBD1|TRBV27
CASSWGQGGNQPQHF
TGTGCCAGCAGTTGGGGACAGGGAGGCAATCAGCCCCAGCATTTT
>TRBJ2-3|-|TRBD2|TRBV30
CAWRLAGGTDTQYF
TGTGCCTGGAGACTAGCGGGGGGCACAGATACGCAGTATTTT
>TRBJ2-6|-|-|TRBV5-1
CASSLAGSGANVLTF
TGCGCCAGCAGCTTGGCGGGGTCCGGGGCCAACGTCCTGACTTTC
>TRBJ2-1|-|TRBD2|TRBV10-1
CASCEGVGAGEVGDEQFF
TGCGCCAGCTGTGAAGGGGTCGGGGCGGGAGAGGTGGGCGATGAGCAGTTCTTC
>TRBJ1-5|-|TRBD1|TRBV19
CASSARTGYQPQHF
TGTGCCAGTAGTGCAAGGACAGGGTATCAGCCCCAGCATTTT